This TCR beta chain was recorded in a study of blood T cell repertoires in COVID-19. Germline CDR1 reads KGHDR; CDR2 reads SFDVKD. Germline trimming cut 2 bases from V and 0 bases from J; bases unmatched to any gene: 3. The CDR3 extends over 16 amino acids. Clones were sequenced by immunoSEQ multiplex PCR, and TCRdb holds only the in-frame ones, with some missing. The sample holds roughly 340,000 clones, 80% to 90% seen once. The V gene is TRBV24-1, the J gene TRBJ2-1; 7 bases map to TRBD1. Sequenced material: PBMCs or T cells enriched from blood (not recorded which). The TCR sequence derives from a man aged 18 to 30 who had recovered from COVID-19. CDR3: CATSDWSGGSYNEQFF. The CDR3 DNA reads TGTGCCACCAGTGATTGGTCAGGGGGCTCCTACAATGAGCAGTTCTTC.